This TCR beta chain was sequenced during a study of cytomegalovirus exposure and HLA in healthy donors. Study in general: Earlier findings included some 100 million unique TCR beta sequences obtained from 170 million or so T cells.

The V end was cut by 3 bases, the J end by 0 bases, with 8 bases between. The CDR3 extends over 14 amino acids. CDR1 and CDR2 (germline): SGDLS, YYNGEE. Whole-study results and caveats: Across all donors, roughly uniform sequencing depth was an assumption of the presence/absence analyses. The study designated around 150 TCR beta chains cytomegalovirus-associated.

With regard to this clone: Its target is unknown.

Vbeta (60) and Jbeta (13) primers were used in the PCR. Assay: immunoSEQ multiplex PCR; the TCRdb copy retains only in-frame clones and omits some. The data contain about 90,000 clones, roughly three quarters of them seen just once; the ten biggest clones take up under 20%. The V call is TRBV9, the J call TRBJ2-3; D unresolved. The sequence was collected from a woman aged 60-75 years in good health and CMV-seropositive. The sequenced sample consisted of PBMCs. The DNA of the CDR3 is TGTGCCAGCAGCGCCTCCCCTAGCACAGATACGCAGTATTTT. Its translation: CASSASPSTDTQYF. The full variable domain, in which reference TRBV9 and TRBJ2-3 provide the parts outside the CDR3, is DSGVTQTPKHLITATGQRVTLRCSPRSGDLSVYWYQQSLDQGLQFLIQYYNGEERAKGNILERFSAQQFPDLHSELNLSSLELGDSALYFCASSASPSTDTQYFGPGTRLTVL.